Following are 25 T cell receptor beta chains from one sample sequenced in a study of CD8 T cells in Susac syndrome. About 0.45 to 1 ug RNA was reverse transcribed with random hexamers. TCRdb analysed the immunoSEQ multiplex PCR reads with MiXCR anew, one entry per CDR3 protein. The table records some 180,000 distinct CDR3 sequences, around 96% of them present only once. The material sequenced was CD4+ T cells from PBMCs. These receptors were collected from a human donor in good health.

This chain connects TRBV24-1 to TRBJ2-1; TRBD2 matches 10 bases. This CDR3 comprises 15 residues. From germline, CDR1 is KGHDR and CDR2 SFDVKD. J lost 5 bases, V lost 3 bases, and 3 bases had no gene match. The CDR3 DNA reads TGTGCCACCAGTGATCTTAGCGGGAGGAACAATGAGCAGTTCTTC. This gives the protein CATSDLSGRNNEQFF.

The chain uses TRBV23-1 and TRBJ1-2, with D hard to call. TRBV23-1 is recorded as an ORF, its role being uncertain. The length of the CDR3 is 13 residues. As DNA, the CDR3 is TGCGCGAGCCTTCGGGAACGCGACTATGGCTACACCTTC. Translating gives CASLRERDYGYTF.

V is TRBV28 and J is TRBJ1-2; TRBD1 is a possible D gene (6 bases). Germline V lookup: CDR1 MDHEN, CDR2 SYDVKM. This CDR3 spans 14 amino acids. The V end lost 5 bases, the J end lost 3 bases, and 13 bases lay between the germline ends. Here the CDR3 DNA reads TGTGCCAGCAGTAAGGCAGGGGTGGACTATGGCTACACCTTC. Translating gives CASSKAGVDYGYTF.

V and J are TRBV20-1 and TRBJ1-5, with 9 bases fitting TRBD1. After removal of 5 bases from V and 6 bases from J, the junction contained 14 bases not matched to a gene. CDR1 DFQATT and CDR2 SNEGSKA come from the germline V gene (reference sequence). CDR3 length equals 16 residues. In DNA, the CDR3 is TGCAGTGCTCACCCTCCGGGACAGGGAGTTGGTCAGCCCCAGCATTTT. The encoded protein is CSAHPPGQGVGQPQHF.

This clonotype was detected a few times. In nucleotides, the CDR3 is TGCAGCGTCCCAAAAGAGACCCAGTACTTC. Its protein product is CSVPKETQYF. This chain uses TRBV29-1 with TRBJ2-5, with no clear D. Per germline, CDR1 SQVTM and CDR2 ANQGSEA. CDR3 length: 10 amino acids. The V end lost 6 bases, the J end lost 3 bases, and 5 bases lay between the germline ends.

V gene TRBV4-3 combines with J gene TRBJ2-3; D is uncertain. Germline V CDR1 and CDR2: LGHNA, YSLEER. The CDR3 extends over 15 amino acids. With 0 bases removed from V and 4 bases from J, the gap between germline ends came to 11 bases. This chain's CDR3 is CASSQDINLADTQYF. The CDR3, as DNA: TGCGCCAGCAGCCAAGATATTAACTTAGCAGATACGCAGTATTTT.

The chain uses TRBV12-3 or TRBV12-4 and TRBJ2-7; 10 nucleotides line up with TRBD1. The V and J ends lost 8 bases and 1 base, in that order; junction bases with no gene match: 5. This CDR3 is built from 14 residues. CDR3 residues: CASARTGGSYEQYF. The CDR3 DNA reads TGTGCCAGCGCACGGACAGGGGGTTCCTACGAGCAGTACTTC.

The chain is built from TRBV30 and TRBJ2-6, with D possibly TRBD1 on 6 matching bases. V lost 0 bases, J lost 0 bases, and 15 bases lay in between. This CDR3 contains 18 residues. Germline V lookup: CDR1 GTSNPN, CDR2 SVGIG (reference sequence). CDR3: CAWSVTRGFTSGANVLTF. In DNA, the CDR3 is TGTGCCTGGAGTGTAACCAGGGGTTTCACCTCTGGGGCCAACGTCCTGACTTTC.

This chain links TRBV13 with TRBJ2-1; TRBD2 matches 9 bases. The germline gives CDR1 PRHDT, CDR2 FYEKMQ (reference sequence). There are 14 residues in the CDR3. The J segment lost 8 bases and the V segment lost 6 bases, leaving 8 bases of the junction unmatched. For the CDR3, the DNA is TGTGCCAGCAGACTAGCGGGCGGGGGGGATGAGCAGTTCTTC. Translating it yields CASRLAGGGDEQFF.

V is TRBV30 and J is TRBJ1-5, with D perhaps matching TRBD1 (6 bases). Trimming stripped 3 bases from V and 4 bases from J, with 10 bases between. The CDR3 totals 13 residues. From germline, CDR1 is GTSNPN and CDR2 SVGIG (reference sequence). CDR3 DNA sequence: TGTGCCTGGAGACTACAGGGTAATCAGCCCCAGCATTTT. Its translation: CAWRLQGNQPQHF.

The chain is built from TRBV29-1 and TRBJ2-2; 10 bases map to TRBD1. There are 13 residues in the CDR3. CDR1 SQVTM and CDR2 ANQGSEA come from the germline V gene. The CDR3 reads CSARDRGTGELFF. CDR3 nucleotides: TGCAGTGCTAGGGACAGGGGAACCGGGGAGCTGTTTTTT.

The V call is TRBV29-1, the J call TRBJ2-1; TRBD2 agrees at 9 bases. CDR1 SQVTM and CDR2 ANQGSEA come from the germline V gene. This CDR3 is built from 16 residues. Trimming removed 4 bases from V and 0 bases from J; junction bases left unmatched: 7. This CDR3 is CSVGDLAGLSYNEQFF. CDR3 bases: TGCAGCGTTGGAGATCTAGCGGGACTCTCCTACAATGAGCAGTTCTTC.

The genes are TRBV30 and TRBJ1-1; D unresolved. Trimming cost V 0 bases and J 0 bases, with 11 bases left between them. CDR3 length: 15 residues. CDR1 is GTSNPN, CDR2 SVGIG, per germline (reference sequence). The CDR3 loop reads CAWSVLPLVNTEAFF. CDR3 nucleotide sequence: TGTGCCTGGAGTGTACTCCCCTTGGTGAACACTGAAGCTTTCTTT.

V usage is TRBV29-1 and J usage is TRBJ2-1; possible D gene TRBD2, 5 bases. The CDR3 covers 12 residues. V shed 2 bases and J shed 6 bases, with 8 bases lying between them. The germline gives CDR1 SQVTM, CDR2 ANQGSEA. CDR3 loop: CSVEPSGNEQFF. Written as DNA, the CDR3 is TGCAGCGTTGAACCGAGCGGCAATGAGCAGTTCTTC.

This sequence joins TRBV6-2 or TRBV6-3 and TRBJ2-1; D is perhaps TRBD1 (6 bases). The germline V and J ends were trimmed by 8 bases and 4 bases, with 12 bases remaining between them. CDR3 length equals 13 residues. The V gene's germline CDR1 is MNHEY and CDR2 SVGEGT. CDR3 residues: CASLMDSYNEQFF. The CDR3 region has the DNA TGTGCCAGCCTCATGGACAGTTACAATGAGCAGTTCTTC.

V gene TRBV30 combines with J gene TRBJ1-1; D is unclear. Germline loops: CDR1 GTSNPN, CDR2 SVGIG (reference sequence). V was pared by 8 bases and J by 2 bases, with 12 bases between. This CDR3 region has 12 residues. The CDR3 DNA reads as TGTGCCCACGTCAGGTTCAACACTGAAGCTTTCTTT. It translates to CAHVRFNTEAFF. The full variable domain, rest sourced from reference TRBV30 and TRBJ1-1, is SQTIHQWPATLVQPVGSPLSLECTVEGTSNPNLYWYRQAAGRGLQLLFYSVGIGQISSEVPQNLSASRPQDRQFILSSKKLLLSDSGFYLCAHVRFNTEAFFGQGTRLTVV.

V gene TRBV20-1 combines with J gene TRBJ2-5; TRBD2 might be the D (6 bases). V was pared by 4 bases and J by 5 bases, with 11 bases between. The germline CDR1 and CDR2 sequences are DFQATT and SNEGSKA (reference sequence). The CDR3 is 12 amino acids. CDR3 in DNA: TGCAGTGCTACGGAGGGGCGGGAGACCCAGTACTTC. Translating it yields CSATEGRETQYF.

The V call is TRBV30, the J call TRBJ1-2, with 10 bases identical to TRBD1. The CDR3 length is 13 residues. V was pared by 3 bases and J by 4 bases, with 2 bases of the junction left unmatched. Germline values: CDR1 GTSNPN, CDR2 SVGIG (reference sequence). The CDR3 DNA reads TGTGCCTGGAGGGGACAGGGGATCTATGGCTACACCTTC. Its translation: CAWRGQGIYGYTF.

This rearrangement joins TRBV24-1 to TRBJ2-3; possibly TRBD1 for D (6 bases). Between the trimmed V and J ends, which lost 5 bases and 4 bases, there was a span of 12 bases. This CDR3 comprises 14 residues. In germline, CDR1 is KGHDR, CDR2 SFDVKD. CDR3 amino acids: CATSGQGKADTQYF. The CDR3 coding sequence is TGTGCCACCAGTGGCCAGGGGAAGGCAGATACGCAGTATTTT.

The chain uses TRBV20-1 and TRBJ1-5, with a weak D call TRBD1 (6 bases). The CDR3 has 16 residues. Trimming pared 1 base from V and 0 bases from J, leaving 13 bases between. The germline gives CDR1 DFQATT, CDR2 SNEGSKA (reference sequence). CDR3 sequence (DNA): TGCAGTGCTAGAGGGGGAACAGGGATTAGCAATCAGCCCCAGCATTTT. Its protein is CSARGGTGISNQPQHF.

DNA of the CDR3: TGTGCCTGGAGTTTGAGGGGGGACTATGGCTACACCTTC. Its translation is CAWSLRGDYGYTF. V and J are TRBV30 and TRBJ1-2; perhaps TRBD1 as D (6 bases). The CDR3 has 13 amino acids. V dropped 2 bases and J dropped 3 bases, with 10 bases sitting between them. CDR1 is GTSNPN, CDR2 SVGIG, per germline (reference sequence).

V and J are TRBV6-5 and TRBJ2-5; D may be TRBD2 (6 bases). From germline, CDR1 is MNHEY and CDR2 SVGAGI. The CDR3 length is 13 residues. The ends were cut back, 6 bases at V and 4 bases at J, with 12 bases in the middle. This CDR3 is CASRATRPETQYF. The CDR3 nucleotides are TGTGCCAGCAGAGCGACTAGACCAGAGACCCAGTACTTC.

V and J are TRBV20-1 and TRBJ2-6; D not resolved. Germline V CDR1 and CDR2: DFQATT, SNEGSKA (reference sequence). The CDR3 consists of 15 residues. Trimming left V 1 base short and J 4 bases short, with 11 bases between. CDR3 protein: CSARVGSSGANVLTF. The CDR3, as DNA: TGCAGTGCTAGAGTGGGGTCCTCCGGGGCCAACGTCCTGACTTTC.

The chain links TRBV27 to TRBJ1-2; D is perhaps TRBD1 (6 bases). CDR1 and CDR2 from the germline V gene are MNHEY and SMNVEV (reference sequence). The CDR3 runs to 13 residues. Deletions cut 4 bases from V and 4 bases from J, with 10 bases between. The DNA for the CDR3 is TGTGCCAGCAGTTGGAGGGGGGGCTATGGCTACACCTTC. The encoded protein is CASSWRGGYGYTF.

The V and J genes are TRBV15 and TRBJ1-1; a weak D match, TRBD1 (6 bases). CDR3 length equals 15 residues. V lost 0 bases to trimming and J lost 2 bases, with 10 bases between them. Germline CDR1 is LNHNV and CDR2 is YYDKDF (reference sequence). CDR3 loop: CATSRDLQGNTEAFF. CDR3 DNA sequence: TGTGCCACCAGCAGAGATCTACAGGGAAACACTGAAGCTTTCTTT.